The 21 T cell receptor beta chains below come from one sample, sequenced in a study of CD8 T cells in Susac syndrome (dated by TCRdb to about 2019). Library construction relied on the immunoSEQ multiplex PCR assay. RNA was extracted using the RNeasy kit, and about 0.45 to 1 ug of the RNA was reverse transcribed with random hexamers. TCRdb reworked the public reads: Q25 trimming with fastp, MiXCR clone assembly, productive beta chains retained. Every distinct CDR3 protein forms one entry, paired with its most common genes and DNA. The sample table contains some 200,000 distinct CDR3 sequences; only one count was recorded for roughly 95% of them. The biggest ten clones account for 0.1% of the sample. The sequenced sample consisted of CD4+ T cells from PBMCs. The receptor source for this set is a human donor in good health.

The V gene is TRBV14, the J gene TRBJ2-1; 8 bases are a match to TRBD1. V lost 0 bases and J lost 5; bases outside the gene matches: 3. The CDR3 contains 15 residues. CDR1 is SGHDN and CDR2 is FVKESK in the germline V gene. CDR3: CASSQERTGHNEQFF. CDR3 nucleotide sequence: TGTGCCAGCAGCCAAGAGCGGACAGGGCACAATGAGCAGTTCTTC.

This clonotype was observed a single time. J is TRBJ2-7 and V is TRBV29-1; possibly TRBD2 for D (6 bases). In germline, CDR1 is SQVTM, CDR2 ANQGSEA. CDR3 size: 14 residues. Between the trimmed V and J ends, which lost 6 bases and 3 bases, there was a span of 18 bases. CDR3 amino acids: CSVSRGAGNYEQYF. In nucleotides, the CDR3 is TGCAGCGTCTCCAGAGGGGCGGGAAACTACGAGCAGTACTTC.

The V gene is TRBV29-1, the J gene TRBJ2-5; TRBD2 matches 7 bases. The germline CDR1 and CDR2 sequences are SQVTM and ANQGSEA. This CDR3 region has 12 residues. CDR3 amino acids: CSAGRGQETQYF. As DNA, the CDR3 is TGCAGTGCTGGGAGGGGTCAAGAGACCCAGTACTTC.

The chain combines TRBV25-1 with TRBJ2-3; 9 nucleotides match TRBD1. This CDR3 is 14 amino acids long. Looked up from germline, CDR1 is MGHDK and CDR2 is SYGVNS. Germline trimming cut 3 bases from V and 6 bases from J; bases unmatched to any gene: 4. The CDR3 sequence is CASSEDRGRDTQYF. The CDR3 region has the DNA TGTGCCAGCAGTGAGGACAGGGGCAGGGATACGCAGTATTTT. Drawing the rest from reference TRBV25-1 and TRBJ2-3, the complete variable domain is EADIYQTPRYLVIGTGKKITLECSQTMGHDKMYWYQQDPGMELHLIHYSYGVNSTEKGDLSSESTVSRIRTEHFPLTLESARPSHTSQYLCASSEDRGRDTQYFGPGTRLTVL.

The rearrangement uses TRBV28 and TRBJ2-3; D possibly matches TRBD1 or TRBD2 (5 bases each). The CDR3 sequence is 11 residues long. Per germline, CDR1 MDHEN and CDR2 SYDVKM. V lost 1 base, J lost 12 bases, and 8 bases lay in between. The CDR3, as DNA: TGTGCCAGCAGTTTATCCTGGGACCAGTATTTT. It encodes CASSLSWDQYF.

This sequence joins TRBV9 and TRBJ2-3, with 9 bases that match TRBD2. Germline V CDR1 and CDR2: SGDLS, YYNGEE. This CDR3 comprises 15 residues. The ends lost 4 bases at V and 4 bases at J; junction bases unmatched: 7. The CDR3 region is CASSFQGLAADTQYF. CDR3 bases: TGTGCCAGCAGCTTTCAGGGACTAGCAGCAGATACGCAGTATTTT.

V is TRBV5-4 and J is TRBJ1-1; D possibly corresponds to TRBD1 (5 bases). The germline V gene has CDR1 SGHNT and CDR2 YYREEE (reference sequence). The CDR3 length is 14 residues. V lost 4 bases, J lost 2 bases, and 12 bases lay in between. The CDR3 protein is CASSLRQKNTEAFF. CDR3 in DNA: TGTGCCAGCAGCCTGCGACAGAAAAACACTGAAGCTTTCTTT.

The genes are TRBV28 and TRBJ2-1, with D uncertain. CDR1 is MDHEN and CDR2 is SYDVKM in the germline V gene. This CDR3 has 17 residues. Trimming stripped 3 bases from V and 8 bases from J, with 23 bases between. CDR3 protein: CASSFRTVRSVGDEQFF. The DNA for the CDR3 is TGTGCCAGCAGTTTTCGGACCGTTAGGTCGGTCGGCGATGAGCAGTTCTTC.

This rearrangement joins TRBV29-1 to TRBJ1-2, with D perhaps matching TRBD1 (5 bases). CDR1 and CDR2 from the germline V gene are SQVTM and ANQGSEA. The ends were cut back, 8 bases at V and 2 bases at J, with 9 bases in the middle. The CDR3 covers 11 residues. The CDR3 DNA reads TGCAGCCTCCGGGACAACTATGGCTACACCTTC. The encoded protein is CSLRDNYGYTF.

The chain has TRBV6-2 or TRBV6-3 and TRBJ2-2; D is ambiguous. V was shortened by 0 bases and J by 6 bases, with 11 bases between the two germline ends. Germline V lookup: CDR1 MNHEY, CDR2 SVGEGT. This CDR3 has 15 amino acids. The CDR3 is CASSYSLHSAGELFF. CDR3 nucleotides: TGTGCCAGCAGTTACTCCTTACATTCCGCCGGGGAGCTGTTTTTT.

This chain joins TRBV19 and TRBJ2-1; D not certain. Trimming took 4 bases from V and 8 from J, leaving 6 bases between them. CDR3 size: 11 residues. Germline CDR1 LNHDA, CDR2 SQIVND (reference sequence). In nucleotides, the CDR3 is TGTGCCAGTAGTACTAGGGATGAGCAGTTCTTC. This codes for CASSTRDEQFF.

The CDR3 DNA reads as TGCAGCGTTGGTGAGGGGTCAGATACGCAGTATTTT. Protein product: CSVGEGSDTQYF. V and J are TRBV29-1 and TRBJ2-3; D could derive from TRBD1 or TRBD2 (5 bases each). Trimming cost V 4 bases and J 4 bases, with 9 bases left between them. CDR3 length equals 12 residues. The V gene's germline CDR1 is SQVTM and CDR2 ANQGSEA.

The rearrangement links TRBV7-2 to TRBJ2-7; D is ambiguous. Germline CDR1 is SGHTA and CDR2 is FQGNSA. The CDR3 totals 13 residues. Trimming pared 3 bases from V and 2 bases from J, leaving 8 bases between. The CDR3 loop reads CASSFSTAYEQYF. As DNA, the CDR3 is TGTGCCAGCAGCTTTAGCACCGCCTACGAGCAGTACTTC.

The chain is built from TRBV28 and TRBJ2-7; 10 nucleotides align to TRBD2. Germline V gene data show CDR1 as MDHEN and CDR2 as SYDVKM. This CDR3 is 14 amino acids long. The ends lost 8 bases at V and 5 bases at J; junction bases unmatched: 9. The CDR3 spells CASGLAGEVDEQYF. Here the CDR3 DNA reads TGTGCCAGCGGGCTAGCGGGAGAGGTCGACGAGCAGTACTTC.

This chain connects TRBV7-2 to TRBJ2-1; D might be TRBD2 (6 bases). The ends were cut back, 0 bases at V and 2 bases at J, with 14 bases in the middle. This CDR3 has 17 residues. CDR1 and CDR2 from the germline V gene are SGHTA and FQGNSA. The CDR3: CASSLAPAGVTYNEQFF. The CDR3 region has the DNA TGTGCCAGCAGCTTAGCCCCAGCGGGCGTCACCTACAATGAGCAGTTCTTC. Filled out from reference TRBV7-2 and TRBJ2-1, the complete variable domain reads GAGVSQSPSNKVTEKGKDVELRCDPISGHTALYWYRQSLGQGLEFLIYFQGNSAPDKSGLPSDRFSAERTGGSVSTLTIQRTQQEDSAVYLCASSLAPAGVTYNEQFFGPGTRLTVL.

The DNA for the CDR3 is TGTGCCAGCAGCCCAGTCGGACCCTACAATGAGCAGTTCTTC. Translation: CASSPVGPYNEQFF. The chain links TRBV3-1 to TRBJ2-1; D gene unclear. Per germline, CDR1 LGHDT and CDR2 YNNKEL (reference sequence). Trimming left V 4 bases short and J 2 bases short, with 9 bases between. There are 14 residues in the CDR3.

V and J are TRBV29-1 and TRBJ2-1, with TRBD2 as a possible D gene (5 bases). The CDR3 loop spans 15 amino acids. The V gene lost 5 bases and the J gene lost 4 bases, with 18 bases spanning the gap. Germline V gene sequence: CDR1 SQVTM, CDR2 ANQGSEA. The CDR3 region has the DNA TGCAGCGTTTCCCGGCCCGAGGACTTTTACAATGAGCAGTTCTTC. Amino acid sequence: CSVSRPEDFYNEQFF.

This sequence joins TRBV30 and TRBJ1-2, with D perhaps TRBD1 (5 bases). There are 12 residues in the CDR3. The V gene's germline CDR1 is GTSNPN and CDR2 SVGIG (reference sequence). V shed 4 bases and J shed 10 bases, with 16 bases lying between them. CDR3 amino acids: CAWKYSRADYTF. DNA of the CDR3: TGTGCCTGGAAATATAGCAGGGCTGACTACACCTTC.

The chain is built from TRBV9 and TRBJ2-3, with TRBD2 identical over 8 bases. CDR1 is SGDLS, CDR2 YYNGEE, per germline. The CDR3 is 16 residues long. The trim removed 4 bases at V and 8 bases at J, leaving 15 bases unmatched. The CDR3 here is CASSLSGGPALGTQYF. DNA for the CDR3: TGTGCCAGCAGCTTGTCGGGAGGGCCGGCCTTAGGTACGCAGTATTTT. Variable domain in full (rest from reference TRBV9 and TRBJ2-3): DSGVTQTPKHLITATGQRVTLRCSPRSGDLSVYWYQQSLDQGLQFLIQYYNGEERAKGNILERFSAQQFPDLHSELNLSSLELGDSALYFCASSLSGGPALGTQYFGPGTRLTVL.

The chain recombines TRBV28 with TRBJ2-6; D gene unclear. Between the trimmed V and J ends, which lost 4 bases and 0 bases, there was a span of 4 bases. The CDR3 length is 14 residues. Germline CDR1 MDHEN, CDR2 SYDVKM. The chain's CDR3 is CASSWNSGANVLTF. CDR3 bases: TGTGCCAGCAGTTGGAACTCTGGGGCCAACGTCCTGACTTTC.

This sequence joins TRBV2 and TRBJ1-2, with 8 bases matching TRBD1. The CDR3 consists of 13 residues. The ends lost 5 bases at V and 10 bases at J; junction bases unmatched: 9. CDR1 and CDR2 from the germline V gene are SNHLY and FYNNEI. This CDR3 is CASSQEQGVAYTF. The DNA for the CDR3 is TGTGCCAGCAGTCAGGAACAGGGGGTCGCCTACACCTTC.